These T cell receptor beta chains were read from a single sample in a study of CD8 T cells in ankylosing spondylitis. TCRdb reprocessed the 5' RACE reads with MiXCR, giving one entry per CDR3 protein. This sample carries about 42,000 distinct CDR3 sequences, roughly 2.5% of them seen once, and the ten largest clones take roughly 4.4%. Sequencing input: blood, either unsorted or a sorted T cell fraction (not recorded which). The receptors were gathered from a male donor with ankylosing spondylitis or in good health (not recorded which). CDR3s include the opening cysteine and the closing phenylalanine or tryptophan. Each record gives: V gene, D gene, J gene, clone size, CDR3 DNA, CDR3 protein. A D gene is named only where the DNA matches it firmly. Part of the rows lack a size; the others show once, few, many or a class for expanded clones.

V: TRBV9
D: NA
J: TRBJ2-7
size: many
DNA: TGTGCCAGCAGCGTAGTCGGGGGGCCTACCTACGAGCAGTACTTC
CDR3: CASSVVGGPTYEQYF

V: TRBV9
D: NA
J: TRBJ2-5
size: many
DNA: TGTGCCAGCAGCCTGTGGGGCAGAGACCAAGAGACCCAGTACTTC
CDR3: CASSLWGRDQETQYF

V: TRBV9
D: TRBD2
J: TRBJ2-3
size: many
DNA: TGTGCCAGCAGCGTACGAAGCGGGAGCCTGGGTACGCAGTATTTT
CDR3: CASSVRSGSLGTQYF

V: TRBV9
D: TRBD2
J: TRBJ2-2
size: many
DNA: TGTGCCAGCAGCGTAGAACTAGCGGGAGGTGGGACCGGGGAGCTGTTTTTT
CDR3: CASSVELAGGGTGELFF

V: TRBV9
D: TRBD2
J: TRBJ2-3
size: many
DNA: TGTGCCAGCAGCGTAGGGGCCCAGCGGGAGTTCTCAGATACGCAGTATTTT
CDR3: CASSVGAQREFSDTQYF

V: TRBV9
D: TRBD1
J: TRBJ2-3
size: many
DNA: TGTGCCAGCAGCGAGACCGGGACAGTGAATACGCAGTATTTT
CDR3: CASSETGTVNTQYF

V: TRBV9
D: NA
J: TRBJ2-1
size: many
DNA: TGTGCCAGCAGCGTTAGCGGCCTCCCCTACAATGAGCAGTTCTTC
CDR3: CASSVSGLPYNEQFF

V: TRBV9
D: NA
J: TRBJ2-7
size: many
DNA: TGTGCCAGCAGCGTAGGGGTGGGGTCAGGGGGGATCGACGAGCAGTACTTC
CDR3: CASSVGVGSGGIDEQYF

V: TRBV9
D: NA
J: TRBJ2-1
size: many
DNA: TGTGCCAGCAGCGTGGATATAAGAAGCTCCTACAATGAGCAGTTCTTC
CDR3: CASSVDIRSSYNEQFF

V: TRBV9
D: TRBD2
J: TRBJ2-5
size: many
DNA: TGTGCCAGCAGCGTAGTTGGCGGGAGAGTGGGACAAGAGACCCAGTACTTC
CDR3: CASSVVGGRVGQETQYF

V: TRBV9
D: TRBD1
J: TRBJ2-3
size: many
DNA: TGTGCCAGCGCACCGGGACAGTCCACAGATACGCAGTATTTT
CDR3: CASAPGQSTDTQYF

V: TRBV9
D: NA
J: TRBJ2-5
size: many
DNA: TGTGCCAGCAGCGTAGGGTCGACAGGACAAGAGACCCAGTACTTC
CDR3: CASSVGSTGQETQYF

V: TRBV9
D: TRBD2
J: TRBJ2-1
size: many
DNA: TGTGCCAGCAGCTCCTCCTCCGGGACTAGCGGGAGAAGTGAGCAGTTCTTC
CDR3: CASSSSSGTSGRSEQFF

V: TRBV9
D: TRBD2
J: TRBJ2-1
size: many
DNA: TGTGCCAGCAGCTCTTGGACTAGCGGGAGAGGAAATGAGCAGTTCTTC
CDR3: CASSSWTSGRGNEQFF

V: TRBV9
D: NA
J: TRBJ2-7
size: many
DNA: TGTGCCAGCAGCGGTGGTAGCGGAGAATACGAGCAGTACTTC
CDR3: CASSGGSGEYEQYF

V: TRBV9
D: NA
J: TRBJ2-1
size: many
DNA: TGTGCCAGCAGCGCCCATCAGATGGATGAGCAGTTCTTC
CDR3: CASSAHQMDEQFF

V: TRBV9
D: TRBD1
J: TRBJ2-7
size: many
DNA: TGTGCCAGCAGCAGTGTCCGGGACAGGGACGACGAGCAGTACTTC
CDR3: CASSSVRDRDDEQYF

V: TRBV9
D: NA
J: TRBJ2-3
size: many
DNA: TGTGCCAGCAGCGTAGGCTCGACGGGAGGCACAGATACGCAGTATTTT
CDR3: CASSVGSTGGTDTQYF

V: TRBV9
D: TRBD1
J: TRBJ2-6
size: NA
DNA: TGTGCCAGCAGCACCCGACAGGGGGCTCGTGGGGCCAACGTCCTGACTTTC
CDR3: CASSTRQGARGANVLTF

V: TRBV9
D: TRBD1
J: TRBJ1-5
size: many
DNA: TGTGCCAGCAGCCCAGGGGGAGGGGGCCCCTATCAGCCCCAGCATTTT
CDR3: CASSPGGGGPYQPQHF

V: TRBV21-1
D: NA
J: TRBJ1-1
size: many
DNA: TGTGCCAGCAGCAAAGGGCGCAGGGGAAGCACTGAAGCTTTCTTT
CDR3: CASSKGRRGSTEAFF

V: TRBV9
D: TRBD2
J: TRBJ2-7
size: many
DNA: TGTGCCAGCGGGGGGACTAGCGGGAGGGCCACCGAGCAGTACTTC
CDR3: CASGGTSGRATEQYF

V: TRBV9
D: NA
J: TRBJ2-2
size: many
DNA: TGTGCCAGCAGCGTTCACACCGGGGAGCTGTTTTTT
CDR3: CASSVHTGELFF

V: TRBV9
D: NA
J: TRBJ2-2
size: many
DNA: TGTGCCAGCAGCGTAGGAGTTGGGCTAGTCGGCGGGGAGCTGTTTTTT
CDR3: CASSVGVGLVGGELFF

V: TRBV9
D: NA
J: TRBJ2-1
size: many
DNA: TGTGCCAGCAGCTTGGTCGCGGGCAATGAGCAGTTCTTC
CDR3: CASSLVAGNEQFF

V: TRBV9
D: TRBD2
J: TRBJ2-1
size: many
DNA: TGTGCCAGCAGCGTGACTAGCGGGAGGCCGGGTGAGCAGTTCTTC
CDR3: CASSVTSGRPGEQFF

V: TRBV9
D: NA
J: TRBJ2-2
size: many
DNA: TGTGCCAGCAGCGTAATAGCGGTTACCGGGGAGCTGTTTTTT
CDR3: CASSVIAVTGELFF

V: TRBV9
D: TRBD1
J: TRBJ2-5
size: many
DNA: TGTGCCAGCAGCGTATCGGGGGGACAGGGTTACCAAGAGACCCAGTACTTC
CDR3: CASSVSGGQGYQETQYF

V: TRBV9
D: NA
J: TRBJ2-5
size: many
DNA: TGTGCCAGCAGCGTTACAGGGCTTACGGAGACCCAGTACTTC
CDR3: CASSVTGLTETQYF

V: TRBV9
D: NA
J: TRBJ1-6
size: many
DNA: TGTGCCAGCAGCGTAGCCCAGGGCCGGTCACCCCTCCACTTT
CDR3: CASSVAQGRSPLHF

V: TRBV9
D: NA
J: TRBJ2-2
size: many
DNA: TGTGCCAGCAGCGTAGTCGGGAGCCACACCGGGGAGCTGTTTTTT
CDR3: CASSVVGSHTGELFF

V: TRBV9
D: TRBD2
J: TRBJ2-3
size: many
DNA: TGTGCCAGCAGCGCGGTAGGACTAGCGTTGGATACGCAGTATTTT
CDR3: CASSAVGLALDTQYF

V: TRBV9
D: TRBD2
J: TRBJ2-7
size: medium-sized
DNA: TGTGCCAGCAGCATAAGGGGAGGGTTTGAGCAGTACTTC
CDR3: CASSIRGGFEQYF

V: TRBV21-1
D: NA
J: TRBJ2-7
size: many
DNA: TGTGCCAGCAGCAGTCGACAGGGGAACGAGCAGTACTTC
CDR3: CASSSRQGNEQYF

V: TRBV9
D: NA
J: TRBJ2-7
size: many
DNA: TGTGCCAGCCGGCCTCACCCGAGCTCCTACGAGCAGTACTTC
CDR3: CASRPHPSSYEQYF

V: TRBV9
D: NA
J: TRBJ2-3
size: many
DNA: TGTGCCAGCAGCCTCGGACACGGCGGAGATACGCAGTATTTT
CDR3: CASSLGHGGDTQYF

V: TRBV9
D: NA
J: TRBJ2-1
size: many
DNA: TGTGCCAGCAGCGTTTTACAGGGGAGGACCTACAATGAGCAGTTCTTC
CDR3: CASSVLQGRTYNEQFF

V: TRBV9
D: NA
J: TRBJ2-1
size: many
DNA: TGTGCCAGCAGCGTAGCTACCGAATACAATGAGCAGTTCTTC
CDR3: CASSVATEYNEQFF

V: TRBV9
D: NA
J: TRBJ2-7
size: many
DNA: TGTGCCAGCAGCTCCACCGGGACATCCACCTACGAGCAGTACTTC
CDR3: CASSSTGTSTYEQYF

V: TRBV9
D: NA
J: TRBJ2-1
size: many
DNA: TGTGCCAGCAGCGTAGAGGGCAGGGTAAATGAGCAGTTCTTC
CDR3: CASSVEGRVNEQFF